This TCR beta chain was obtained from a study of neurological immune-mediated disorders. Germline CDR1 SGHDN, CDR2 FVKESK. The CDR3 consists of 16 residues. Trimming pared 1 base from V and 2 bases from J, leaving 13 bases between. Maryland, USA blood bank volunteers served as healthy controls. The unsorted libraries were prepared from 2 million PBMCs (stored at -80 C). This clonotype was seen at least ten times. It was by 5'RACE with 10-nucleotide random UMIs that the cDNA was made. Every sequencing run generated over 170 million TCR-beta sequences from 15-18 subjects. MiXCR, run by TCRdb on the 5' RACE reads, gives a single entry per CDR3 protein. The table includes tens of thousands of distinct CDR3 sequences, about 9.7% detected once.

The TCR was taken from a man aged 45-60 years in good health. Source material: PBMCs. The chain links TRBV14 to TRBJ2-3; D unclear. The CDR3 region is CASSQASLRITDTQYF. In nucleotides, the CDR3 is TGTGCCAGCAGCCAAGCTTCGCTCCGGATCACAGATACGCAGTATTTT.